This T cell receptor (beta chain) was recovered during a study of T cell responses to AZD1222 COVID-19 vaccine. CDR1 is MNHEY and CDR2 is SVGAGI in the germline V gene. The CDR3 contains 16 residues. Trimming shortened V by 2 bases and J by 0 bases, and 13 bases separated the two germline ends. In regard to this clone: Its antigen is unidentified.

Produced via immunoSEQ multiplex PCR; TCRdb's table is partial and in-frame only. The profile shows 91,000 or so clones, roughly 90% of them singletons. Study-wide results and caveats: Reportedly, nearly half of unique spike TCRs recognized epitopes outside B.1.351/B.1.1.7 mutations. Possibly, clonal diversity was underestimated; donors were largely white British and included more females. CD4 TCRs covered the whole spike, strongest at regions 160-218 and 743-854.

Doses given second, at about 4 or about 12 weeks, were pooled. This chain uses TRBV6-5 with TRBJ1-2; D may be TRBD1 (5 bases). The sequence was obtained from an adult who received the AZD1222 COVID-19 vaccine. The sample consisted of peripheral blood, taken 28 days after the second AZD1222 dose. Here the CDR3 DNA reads TGTGCCAGCAGTTACGGTAACAGGCAAGCTAACTATGGCTACACCTTC. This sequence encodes CASSYGNRQANYGYTF.